Below, 24 T cell receptor beta chains from the same sample are listed, as sequenced in a study of regulatory T cells in long-lasting Graves disease (dated by TCRdb to 2020 to 2022). The library was generated by multiplex PCR. Sequencer: Illumina HiSeq 4000. CDR3 regions were amplified by Arm-PCR with iRepertoire HTBI primers to construct TCR beta libraries. The public reads were reanalyzed by TCRdb: fastp trimming at Q25, MiXCR alignment, in-frame beta chains only. Merged by CDR3 protein, the rows form single entries marked with the most common genes and DNA. The sample includes roughly 430,000 distinct CDR3 sequences, with around 15% observed a single time. About 10% of the sample is in the top ten clones. The sample's time point, from its label and the paper: newly diagnosed GD, antithyroid drugs for less than 3 months. For both TCR sequencing and RNA sequencing, RNA was extracted from PBMCs in TRIzol.

Another study also made use of these data, one on T cells in Graves' hyperthyroidism and ophthalmopathy.

Sequencing was performed on peripheral blood mononuclear cells (PBMCs), taken at new diagnosis, from a patient treated with antithyroid drugs. The origin of the receptors is a woman in her twenties or thirties with Graves disease. Donor details come from another sample of the same person, matched by shared clones.

This clonotype was recorded at least ten times. The rearrangement links TRBV28 to TRBJ2-7; 7 positions match TRBD2. After removal of 3 bases from V and 7 bases from J, the junction contained 9 bases not matched to a gene. The CDR3 has 14 amino acids. Germline V gene sequence: CDR1 MDHEN, CDR2 SYDVKM. The chain's CDR3 is CASSFSAGAGEQYF. In DNA form, the CDR3 reads TGTGCCAGCAGTTTTTCCGCGGGAGCGGGTGAGCAGTACTTC.

This clonotype has at least ten counts. The genes are TRBV15 and TRBJ1-2; the match to TRBD1 covers 7 bases. CDR1 and CDR2 (germline): LNHNV, YYDKDF (reference sequence). V shed 1 base, J shed 1 base, and the junction held 9 bases outside the gene matches. CDR3 length equals 17 residues. CDR3 residues: CATSRGATGDFNYGYTF. CDR3 nucleotides: TGTGCCACCAGCAGAGGGGCTACAGGGGATTTTAACTATGGCTACACCTTC.

The chain has TRBV20-1 and TRBJ2-1; 7 nucleotides agree with TRBD2. The V and J ends lost 6 bases and 8 bases, in that order; junction bases with no gene match: 13. Germline CDR1 reads DFQATT; CDR2 reads SNEGSKA (reference sequence). The CDR3 runs 14 residues. DNA of the CDR3: TGCAGTGCCTTCCGGACTAGTTCGAGCGATGAGCAGTTCTTC. It codes for CSAFRTSSSDEQFF.

This clonotype occurred many times. The J gene is TRBJ1-6, the V gene TRBV28, with D possibly matching TRBD1 (6 bases). Germline CDR1 is MDHEN and CDR2 is SYDVKM. V dropped 2 bases and J dropped 7 bases, with 18 bases sitting between them. The CDR3 covers 17 residues. The CDR3 DNA follows: TGTGCCAGCAGTTTACCTCAGGGGCGTGTCCAAAATTCACCCCTCCACTTT. Translated, it gives CASSLPQGRVQNSPLHF. The whole variable domain, remainder taken from reference TRBV28 and TRBJ1-6, is DVKVTQSSRYLVKRTGEKVFLECVQDMDHENMFWYRQDPGLGLRLIYFSYDVKMKEKGDIPEGYSVSREKKERFSLILESASTNQTSMYLCASSLPQGRVQNSPLHFGNGTRLTVT.

There are many counts of this clonotype. This chain joins TRBV28 and TRBJ2-7; 9 positions agree with TRBD2. CDR1 and CDR2 from the germline V gene are MDHEN and SYDVKM. CDR3 length: 19 residues. V was pared by 4 bases and J by 0 bases, with 16 bases of the junction left unmatched. CDR3 amino acids: CASSSIYVTSGESSYEQYF. The DNA for the CDR3 is TGTGCCAGCAGTTCTATATATGTGACTAGCGGAGAAAGCTCCTACGAGCAGTACTTC.

The V call is TRBV10-2, the J call TRBJ2-5; D is unclear. Trimming removed 2 bases from V and 1 base from J, with 14 bases in between. This CDR3 is built from 16 residues. Germline loops: CDR1 WSHSY, CDR2 SAAADI. The CDR3 is CASSERSVRFQETQYF. In DNA form, the CDR3 reads TGCGCCAGCAGTGAGAGATCGGTACGGTTCCAAGAGACCCAGTACTTC.

This clonotype has a handful of counts. This chain uses TRBV7-2 with TRBJ2-7; no clear D. Trimming shortened V by 1 base and J by 3 bases, and 7 bases separated the two germline ends. The CDR3 consists of 13 residues. Germline-derived CDR1 and CDR2 are SGHTA and FQGNSA. The CDR3 region is CASSLDYVYEQYF. CDR3 nucleotide sequence: TGTGCCAGCAGCTTAGATTATGTCTACGAGCAGTACTTC. The variable domain in full, completed from reference TRBV7-2 and TRBJ2-7, reads GAGVSQSPSNKVTEKGKDVELRCDPISGHTALYWYRQSLGQGLEFLIYFQGNSAPDKSGLPSDRFSAERTGGSVSTLTIQRTQQEDSAVYLCASSLDYVYEQYFGPGTRLTVT.

This clonotype was recorded many times. V gene TRBV2 combines with J gene TRBJ2-3, with 13 bases fitting TRBD2. This CDR3 region has 16 residues. CDR1 is SNHLY, CDR2 FYNNEI, per germline. V gave up 7 bases and J gave up 4 bases; unmatched junction bases: 8. The CDR3 is CASIRLGLAGADTQYF. The CDR3 DNA follows: TGTGCCAGCATCCGTCTCGGACTAGCGGGAGCAGATACGCAGTATTTT.

Details on this clonotype: A much larger clone is a single base away; this may be a read error. In nucleotides, the CDR3 is TGCAGCGTCCCTCCCGGGACTCTGGCGTATTTT. This encodes CSVPPGTLAYF. This rearrangement joins TRBV29-1 to TRBJ2-3; a possible D gene is TRBD2 (6 bases). Between the trimmed V and J ends, which lost 6 bases and 14 bases, there was a span of 18 bases. CDR1 and CDR2 (germline): SQVTM, ANQGSEA. The CDR3 contains 11 residues.

At least ten counts were recorded for this clonotype. The chain recombines TRBV2 with TRBJ2-7; D is possibly TRBD1 or TRBD2 (6 bases each). The CDR3 is made up of 14 amino acids. The V and J ends lost 5 bases and 2 bases respectively, with 13 bases between them. Per the germline V gene, CDR1 is SNHLY and CDR2 is FYNNEI. CDR3 nucleotide sequence: TGTGCCAGCAGTCGGCACGGGGGCCCCTACGAGCAGTACTTC. Translated: CASSRHGGPYEQYF.

The CDR3 protein is CASSVRDRDDPYYGYTF. CDR3 nucleotide sequence: TGTGCCAGCAGTGTTAGGGACAGGGACGATCCCTACTATGGCTACACCTTC. This chain links TRBV2 with TRBJ1-2; 9 positions match TRBD1. Germline V gene sequence: CDR1 SNHLY, CDR2 FYNNEI. The CDR3 is 17 residues long. V was pared by 4 bases and J by 3 bases, with 12 bases of the junction left unmatched.

This clonotype was recorded at least ten times. The chain has TRBV28 and TRBJ2-3; D perhaps matches TRBD2 (6 bases). The germline V gene has CDR1 MDHEN and CDR2 SYDVKM. Between the trimmed V and J ends, which lost 3 bases and 2 bases, there was a span of 15 bases. This CDR3 region has 16 residues. For the CDR3, the DNA is TGTGCCAGCAGTTTGGGGGGAAGACTAGTCACAGATACGCAGTATTTT. Translation gives CASSLGGRLVTDTQYF. Full variable domain (remainder filled in from reference TRBV28 and TRBJ2-3): DVKVTQSSRYLVKRTGEKVFLECVQDMDHENMFWYRQDPGLGLRLIYFSYDVKMKEKGDIPEGYSVSREKKERFSLILESASTNQTSMYLCASSLGGRLVTDTQYFGPGTRLTVL.

Only a few counts were recorded for this clonotype. This chain joins TRBV2 and TRBJ2-5; TRBD2 is a possible D gene (5 bases). CDR1 and CDR2 from the germline V gene are SNHLY and FYNNEI. CDR3 length equals 13 residues. The V gene lost 5 bases and the J gene lost 4 bases, with 11 bases spanning the gap. In DNA form, the CDR3 reads TGTGCCAGCAGTTCTAGCTATGTAGAGACCCAGTACTTC. The encoded protein is CASSSSYVETQYF.

This clonotype has a handful of counts. This chain joins TRBV27 and TRBJ1-4; D not resolved. In germline, CDR1 is MNHEY, CDR2 SMNVEV (reference sequence). V lost 6 bases and J lost 12, with 14 bases in between. The CDR3 is 12 residues long. The CDR3 loop is CASSPTRSELFF. The CDR3 nucleotides are TGTGCCAGCAGCCCTACTCGATCAGAACTGTTTTTT. The complete variable domain, with remaining parts taken from reference TRBV27 and TRBJ1-4, reads EAQVTQNPRYLITVTGKKLTVTCSQNMNHEYMSWYRQDPGLGLRQIYYSMNVEVTDKGDVPEGYKVSRKEKRNFPLILESPSPNQTSLYFCASSPTRSELFFGSGTQLSVL.

The chain links TRBV7-9 to TRBJ1-1; D remains unclear. Trimming removed 5 bases from V and 0 bases from J, with 13 bases in between. CDR1 is SEHNR, CDR2 FQNEAQ, per germline (reference sequence). CDR3 length: 15 amino acids. CDR3 protein: CASSPSGGMNTEAFF. The CDR3 DNA reads TGTGCCAGCAGCCCGAGTGGAGGCATGAACACTGAAGCTTTCTTT.

This clonotype appeared many times. V gene TRBV5-1 combines with J gene TRBJ1-4; 9 nucleotides agree with TRBD1. The CDR3 is 14 amino acids. The V gene's germline CDR1 is SGHRS and CDR2 YFSETQ. The V gene end was trimmed by 4 bases and the J gene end by 8 bases; junction bases not matched to a gene: 6. CDR3 sequence reads: CASSRDRVEEKLFF. The CDR3 DNA is TGCGCCAGCAGCCGGGACAGGGTAGAGGAAAAACTGTTTTTT.

This clonotype was picked up many times. The chain carries TRBV11-2 and TRBJ2-5; the D is unclear. CDR3 size: 15 residues. Germline CDR1 is SGHAT and CDR2 is FQNNGV. The ends were cut back, 1 base at V and 5 bases at J, with 14 bases in the middle. The CDR3 is CASSLVWRTSETQYF. As DNA, the CDR3 is TGTGCCAGCAGCTTAGTATGGCGCACGTCTGAGACCCAGTACTTC.

This clonotype was picked up a small number of times. The CDR3 region has the DNA TGTGCCAGCAGAAGCTCTGGGGCCAACGTCCTGACTTTC. It yields the protein CASRSSGANVLTF. The chain employs TRBV14 and TRBJ2-6; D not certain. Between the trimmed V and J ends, which lost 6 bases and 0 bases, there was a span of 3 bases. CDR1 and CDR2 (germline): SGHDN, FVKESK. The CDR3 totals 13 residues.

Worth noting for this clonotype: It is likely a read error: a sequence one base away is far more abundant. V is TRBV4-3 and J is TRBJ2-7; TRBD1 is a possible D gene (5 bases). CDR3 size: 14 residues. V lost 1 base to trimming and J lost 5 bases, with 12 bases between them. Germline CDR1 and CDR2: LGHNA and YSLEER. The CDR3 nucleotides read TGCGCCAGCAGCCAAGGGGTGGGGCCGCACGAGCAGTACTTC. It yields the protein CASSQGVGPHEQYF.

This clonotype appeared many times. The chain couples TRBV15 to TRBJ2-5, with D possibly being TRBD2 (6 bases). V lost 0 bases and J 1 base, leaving 24 bases between the germline ends. The CDR3 is made up of 20 amino acids. The germline gives CDR1 LNHNV, CDR2 YYDKDF (reference sequence). The CDR3 loop reads CATSRDHGTLGVSSQETQYF. CDR3 in DNA: TGTGCCACCAGCAGAGATCACGGGACTTTAGGGGTATCCTCCCAAGAGACCCAGTACTTC.

This clonotype came up a few times. The gene calls are TRBV28 and TRBJ2-7, with 8 positions matching TRBD2. This CDR3 comprises 13 residues. Germline values: CDR1 MDHEN, CDR2 SYDVKM. Unmatched junction bases numbered 2, after V lost 7 bases and J lost 0 bases. This chain's CDR3 is CASTSGSSYEQYF. The CDR3, as DNA: TGTGCCAGCACCAGCGGGAGCTCCTACGAGCAGTACTTC.

This clonotype was seen more than once but under ten times. The chain couples TRBV10-3 to TRBJ2-7; TRBD2 agrees at 8 bases. Germline V gives CDR1 ENHRY, CDR2 SYGVKD. The CDR3 has 13 residues. J lost 2 bases, V lost 11 bases, and 8 bases had no gene match. This CDR3 reads CASGGDTAYEQYF. CDR3 DNA sequence: TGTGCCTCGGGGGGGGACACCGCCTACGAGCAGTACTTC.

The table lists this clonotype with many counts. The genes are TRBV18 and TRBJ2-1, with 9 bases that match TRBD2. The V gene's germline CDR1 is KGHSH and CDR2 LQKENI. The CDR3 is 14 residues long. V shed 5 bases and J 6 bases; nucleotides not matched to a gene: 5. The CDR3 reads CASSSSGIPNEQFF. CDR3 in DNA: TGTGCCAGCTCATCTAGCGGGATCCCCAATGAGCAGTTCTTC.

This clonotype was counted a few times. As DNA, the CDR3 is TGTGCCAGCAGGCCCAATCTAGCGGCTAGCACAGATACGCAGTATTTT. It translates to CASRPNLAASTDTQYF. The rearrangement uses TRBV7-8 and TRBJ2-3, with TRBD2 matching over 7 bases. Trimming at V came to 6 bases and at J to 0 bases, leaving 9 bases not matched to a gene. This CDR3 comprises 16 residues. From germline, CDR1 is SGHVS and CDR2 FQNEAQ.